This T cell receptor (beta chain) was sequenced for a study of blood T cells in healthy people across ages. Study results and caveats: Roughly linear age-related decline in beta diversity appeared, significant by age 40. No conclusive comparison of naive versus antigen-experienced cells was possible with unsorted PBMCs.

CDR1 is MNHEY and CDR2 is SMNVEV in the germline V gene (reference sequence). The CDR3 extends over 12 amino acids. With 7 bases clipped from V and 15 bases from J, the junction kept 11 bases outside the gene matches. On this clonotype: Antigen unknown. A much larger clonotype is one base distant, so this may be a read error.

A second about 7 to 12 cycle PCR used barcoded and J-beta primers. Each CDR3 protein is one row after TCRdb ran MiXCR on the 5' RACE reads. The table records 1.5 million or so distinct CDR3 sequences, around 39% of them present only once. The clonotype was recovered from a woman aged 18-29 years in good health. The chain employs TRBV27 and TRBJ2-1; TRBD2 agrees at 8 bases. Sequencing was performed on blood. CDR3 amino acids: CASNIRGGELFF. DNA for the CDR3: TGTGCCAGCAATATCCGGGGGGGAGAGTTGTTCTTC.